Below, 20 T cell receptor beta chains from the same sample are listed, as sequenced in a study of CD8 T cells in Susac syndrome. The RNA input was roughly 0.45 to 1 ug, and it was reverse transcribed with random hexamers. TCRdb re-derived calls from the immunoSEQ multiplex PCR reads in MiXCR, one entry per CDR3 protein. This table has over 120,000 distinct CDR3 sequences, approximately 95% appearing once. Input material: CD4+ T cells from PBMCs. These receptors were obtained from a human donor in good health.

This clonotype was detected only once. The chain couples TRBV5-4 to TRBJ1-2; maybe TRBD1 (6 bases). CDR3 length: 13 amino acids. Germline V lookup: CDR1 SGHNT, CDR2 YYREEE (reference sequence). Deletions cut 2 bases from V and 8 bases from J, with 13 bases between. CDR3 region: CASSFQGRLGYTF. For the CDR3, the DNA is TGTGCCAGCAGCTTCCAGGGGAGGTTGGGCTACACCTTC.

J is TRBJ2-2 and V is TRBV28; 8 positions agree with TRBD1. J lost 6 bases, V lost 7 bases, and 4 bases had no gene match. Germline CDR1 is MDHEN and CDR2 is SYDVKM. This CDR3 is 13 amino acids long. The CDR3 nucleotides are TGTGCCAGCACTCAGGGGGCAGCCGGGGAGCTGTTTTTT. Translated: CASTQGAAGELFF.

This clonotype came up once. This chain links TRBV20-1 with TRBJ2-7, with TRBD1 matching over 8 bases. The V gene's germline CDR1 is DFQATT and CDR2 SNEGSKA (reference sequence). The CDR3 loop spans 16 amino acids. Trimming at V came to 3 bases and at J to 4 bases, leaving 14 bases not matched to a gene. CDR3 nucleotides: TGCAGTGCTAGGACGACAGGGGCGAAAATTCTATACGAGCAGTACTTC. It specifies CSARTTGAKILYEQYF.

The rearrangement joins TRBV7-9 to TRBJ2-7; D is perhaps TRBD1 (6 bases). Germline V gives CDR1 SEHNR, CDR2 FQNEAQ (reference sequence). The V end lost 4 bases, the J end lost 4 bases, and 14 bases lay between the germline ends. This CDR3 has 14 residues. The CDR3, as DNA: TGTGCCAGCAGCTCAATAGCCAGGGGTTACGAGCAGTACTTC. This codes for CASSSIARGYEQYF.

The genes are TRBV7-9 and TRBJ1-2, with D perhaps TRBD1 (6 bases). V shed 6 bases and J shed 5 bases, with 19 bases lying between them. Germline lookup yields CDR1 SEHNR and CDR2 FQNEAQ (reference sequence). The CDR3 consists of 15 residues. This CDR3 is CASRSPGENRYGYTF. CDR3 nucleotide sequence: TGTGCCAGCAGGTCGCCAGGGGAAAATCGGTATGGCTACACCTTC.

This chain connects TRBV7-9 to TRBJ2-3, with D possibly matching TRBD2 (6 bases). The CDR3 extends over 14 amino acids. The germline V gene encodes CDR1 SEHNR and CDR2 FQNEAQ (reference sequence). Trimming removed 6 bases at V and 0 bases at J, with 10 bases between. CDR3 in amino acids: CASRRGGSTDTQYF. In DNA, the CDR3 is TGTGCCAGCAGGCGGGGAGGTAGCACAGATACGCAGTATTTT.

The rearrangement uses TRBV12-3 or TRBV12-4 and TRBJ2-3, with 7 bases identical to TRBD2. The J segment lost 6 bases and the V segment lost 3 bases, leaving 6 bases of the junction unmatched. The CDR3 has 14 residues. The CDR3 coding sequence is TGTGCCAGCAGTTTTGTGGGGGGAGGGGATACGCAGTATTTT. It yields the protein CASSFVGGGDTQYF.

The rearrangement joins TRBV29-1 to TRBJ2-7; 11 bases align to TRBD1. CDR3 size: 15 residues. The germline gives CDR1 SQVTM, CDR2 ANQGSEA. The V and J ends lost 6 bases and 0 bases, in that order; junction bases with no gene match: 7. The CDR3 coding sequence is TGCAGCGTGGAGACCGGGACAGGGGGCTCCTACGAGCAGTACTTC. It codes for CSVETGTGGSYEQYF.

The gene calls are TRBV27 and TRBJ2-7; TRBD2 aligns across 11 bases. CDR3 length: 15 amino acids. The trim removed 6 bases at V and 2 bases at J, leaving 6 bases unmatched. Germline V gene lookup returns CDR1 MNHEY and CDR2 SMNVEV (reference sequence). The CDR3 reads CASSVLAGVPYEQYF. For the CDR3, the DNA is TGTGCCAGCAGCGTACTAGCGGGAGTCCCCTACGAGCAGTACTTC.

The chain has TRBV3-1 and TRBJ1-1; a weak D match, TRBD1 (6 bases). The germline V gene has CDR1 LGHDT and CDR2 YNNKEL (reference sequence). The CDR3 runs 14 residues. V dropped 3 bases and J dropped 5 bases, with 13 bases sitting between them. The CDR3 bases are TGTGCCAGCAGCCATCGACAGGCGGGGACTGAAGCTTTCTTT. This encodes CASSHRQAGTEAFF. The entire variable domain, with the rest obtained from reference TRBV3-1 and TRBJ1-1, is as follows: DTAVSQTPKYLVTQMGNDKSIKCEQNLGHDTMYWYKQDSKKFLKIMFSYNNKELIINETVPNRFSPKSPDKAHLNLHINSLELGDSAVYFCASSHRQAGTEAFFGQGTRLTVV.

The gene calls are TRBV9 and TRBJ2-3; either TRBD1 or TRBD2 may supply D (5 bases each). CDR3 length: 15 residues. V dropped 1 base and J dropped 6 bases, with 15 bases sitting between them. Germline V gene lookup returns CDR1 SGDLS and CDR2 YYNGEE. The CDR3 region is CASSVMGPPMDTQYF. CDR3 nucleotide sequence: TGTGCCAGCAGCGTAATGGGACCTCCCATGGATACGCAGTATTTT.

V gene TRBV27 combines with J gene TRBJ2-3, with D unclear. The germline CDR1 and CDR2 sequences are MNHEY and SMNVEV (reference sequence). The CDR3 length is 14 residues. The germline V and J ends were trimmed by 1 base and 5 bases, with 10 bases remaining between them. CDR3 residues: CASSLFQDGDTQYF. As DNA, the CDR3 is TGTGCCAGCAGTTTATTCCAAGATGGAGATACGCAGTATTTT.

The CDR3 region has the DNA TGCGCCAGCAGCTTGGGGATCAACAGGGCTTCGAACACCGGGGAGCTGTTTTTT. Its protein product is CASSLGINRASNTGELFF. This chain joins TRBV5-1 and TRBJ2-2; D may be TRBD1 (6 bases). The CDR3 sequence is 18 residues long. Germline CDR1 reads SGHRS; CDR2 reads YFSETQ. V gave up 0 bases and J gave up 0 bases, with 15 bases separating them.

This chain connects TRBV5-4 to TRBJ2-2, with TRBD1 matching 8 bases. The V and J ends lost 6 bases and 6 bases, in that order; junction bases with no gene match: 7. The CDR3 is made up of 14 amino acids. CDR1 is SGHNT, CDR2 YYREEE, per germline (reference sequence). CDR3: CASKQGAGAGELFF. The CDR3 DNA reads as TGTGCCAGCAAGCAGGGGGCCGGGGCCGGGGAGCTGTTTTTT.

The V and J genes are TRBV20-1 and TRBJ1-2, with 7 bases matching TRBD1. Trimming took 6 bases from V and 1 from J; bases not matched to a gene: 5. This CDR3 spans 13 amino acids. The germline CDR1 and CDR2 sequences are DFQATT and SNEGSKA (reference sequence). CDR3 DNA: TGCAGTGCCGAGGGGGCGCGTAACTATGGCTACACCTTC. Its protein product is CSAEGARNYGYTF.

CDR3 loop: CASSLASGILNEQFF. The CDR3, as DNA: TGTGCCAGCAGCTTAGCTAGCGGGATTTTGAATGAGCAGTTCTTC. This sequence joins TRBV7-9 and TRBJ2-1, with 8 positions matching TRBD2. This CDR3 comprises 15 residues. V was clipped by 0 bases and J by 7 bases; unmatched bases: 5. Germline values: CDR1 SEHNR, CDR2 FQNEAQ (reference sequence).

The CDR3 region has the DNA TGCGCCAGCAGCAGTCCGGGCAGAGGGTACACAGATACGCAGTATTTT. Protein: CASSSPGRGYTDTQYF. The J gene is TRBJ2-3, the V gene TRBV5-1, with D maybe TRBD2 (5 bases). With 4 bases removed from V and 2 bases from J, the gap between germline ends came to 17 bases. This CDR3 region has 16 residues. Germline CDR1 and CDR2: SGHRS and YFSETQ.

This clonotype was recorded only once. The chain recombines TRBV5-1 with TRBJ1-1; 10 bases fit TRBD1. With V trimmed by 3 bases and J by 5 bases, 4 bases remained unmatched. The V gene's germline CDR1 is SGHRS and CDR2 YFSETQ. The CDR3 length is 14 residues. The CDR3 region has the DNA TGCGCCAGCAGCTGGGACAGGGGCGATACTGAAGCTTTCTTT. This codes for CASSWDRGDTEAFF.

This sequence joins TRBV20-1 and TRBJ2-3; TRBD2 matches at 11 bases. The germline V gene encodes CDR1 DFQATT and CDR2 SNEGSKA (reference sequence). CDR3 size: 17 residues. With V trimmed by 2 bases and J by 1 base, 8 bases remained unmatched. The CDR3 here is CSARFSGRVLRTDTQYF. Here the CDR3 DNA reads TGCAGTGCTAGATTTAGCGGGAGGGTTCTCCGCACAGATACGCAGTATTTT.

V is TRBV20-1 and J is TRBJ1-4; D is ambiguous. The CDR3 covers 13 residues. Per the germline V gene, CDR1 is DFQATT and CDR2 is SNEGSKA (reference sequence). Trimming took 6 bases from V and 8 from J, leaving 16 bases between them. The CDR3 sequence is CSASGGWREKLFF. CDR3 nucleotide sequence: TGCAGTGCCTCGGGAGGGTGGCGGGAAAAACTGTTTTTT.